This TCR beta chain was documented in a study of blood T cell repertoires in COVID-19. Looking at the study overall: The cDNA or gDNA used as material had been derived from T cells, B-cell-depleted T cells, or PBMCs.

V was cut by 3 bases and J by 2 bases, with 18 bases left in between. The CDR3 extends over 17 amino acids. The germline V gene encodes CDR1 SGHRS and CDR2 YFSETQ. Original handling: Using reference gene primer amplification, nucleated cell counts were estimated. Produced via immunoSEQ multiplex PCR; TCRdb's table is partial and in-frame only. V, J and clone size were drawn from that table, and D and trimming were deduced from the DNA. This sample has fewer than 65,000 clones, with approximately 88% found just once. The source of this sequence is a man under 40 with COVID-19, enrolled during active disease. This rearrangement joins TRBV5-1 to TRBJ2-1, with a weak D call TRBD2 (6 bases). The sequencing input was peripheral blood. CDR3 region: CASSSGSGGGTYNEQFF. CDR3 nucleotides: TGCGCCAGCAGCTCGGGGTCCGGTGGGGGGACCTACAATGAGCAGTTCTTC. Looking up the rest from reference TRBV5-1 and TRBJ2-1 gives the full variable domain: KAGVTQTPRYLIKTRGQQVTLSCSPISGHRSVSWYQQTPGQGLQFLFEYFSETQRNKGNFPGRFSGRQFSNSRSEMNVSTLELGDSALYLCASSSGSGGGTYNEQFFGPGTRLTVL.